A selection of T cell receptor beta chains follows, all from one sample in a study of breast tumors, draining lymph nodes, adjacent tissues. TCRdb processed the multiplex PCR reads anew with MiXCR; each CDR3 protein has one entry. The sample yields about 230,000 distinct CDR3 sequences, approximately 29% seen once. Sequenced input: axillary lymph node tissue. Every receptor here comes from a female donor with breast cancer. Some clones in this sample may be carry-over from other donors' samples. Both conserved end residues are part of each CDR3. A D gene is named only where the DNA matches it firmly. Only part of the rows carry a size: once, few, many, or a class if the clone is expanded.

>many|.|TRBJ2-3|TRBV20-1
CSASPSPWATQYF
TGCAGTGCTAGTCCTAGCCCCTGGGCGACGCAGTATTTT
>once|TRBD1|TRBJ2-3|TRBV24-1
CATSGPGTGGGGTIADTQYF
TGTGCCACCAGTGGCCCAGGGACAGGGGGAGGCGGAACGATAGCAGATACGCAGTATTTT
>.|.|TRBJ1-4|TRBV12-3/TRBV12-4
CASSPLTGEGNEKLFF
TGTGCCAGCAGTCCCCTGACAGGTGAGGGAAATGAAAAACTGTTTTTT
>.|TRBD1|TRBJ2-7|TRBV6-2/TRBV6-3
CASSHGTGGTEQYF
TGTGCCAGCAGTCACGGGACAGGGGGCACCGAGCAGTACTTC
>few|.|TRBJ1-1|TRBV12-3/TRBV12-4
CASRFVGGTEAFF
TGTGCCAGCAGGTTTGTAGGTGGGACTGAAGCTTTCTTT
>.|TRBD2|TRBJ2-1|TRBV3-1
CASSHKGGTSSYNEQFF
TGTGCCAGCAGCCATAAAGGGGGGACTAGCAGCTACAATGAGCAGTTCTTC
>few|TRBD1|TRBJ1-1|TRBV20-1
CSARRQGADTEAFF
TGCAGTGCTAGAAGACAGGGGGCAGACACTGAAGCTTTCTTT
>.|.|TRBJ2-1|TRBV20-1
CSAKMGGIPEQFF
TGCAGTGCTAAAATGGGCGGGATTCCTGAGCAGTTCTTC
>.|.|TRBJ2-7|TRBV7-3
CASSIYLCSARQGEAYEQYF
.
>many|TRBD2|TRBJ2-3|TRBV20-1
CSARTSGTWSDTQYF
TGCAGTGCTAGGACTAGCGGGACGTGGTCAGATACGCAGTATTTT
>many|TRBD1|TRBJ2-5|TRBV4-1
CASSQPRDRGQTQYF
TGCGCCAGCAGCCAACCCCGGGACAGGGGACAGACCCAGTACTTC
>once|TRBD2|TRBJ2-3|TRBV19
CASSITLAGGRNTQYF
TGTGCCAGTAGTATCACCCTAGCGGGGGGGCGGAATACGCAGTATTTT